The T cell receptor beta chain under discussion was sequenced for a study of cytomegalovirus exposure and HLA in healthy donors. The study's findings and limits: There were around 160 TCR beta chains listed as cytomegalovirus-associated. In vitro, a few CMV-associated chains proved specific for CMV antigens. Reports described diagnosis of cytomegalovirus status by the classifier as highly specific and sensitive.

The assay was immunoSEQ multiplex PCR, and TCRdb's table has in-frame clones only and misses some. Among 150,000 to 200,000 clones, 80% to 90% were seen once, and the ten largest hold 1% to 1.5%. The sample holds a few counts of this clone. Its specificity is unknown. The origin of this receptor is a woman in her twenties or thirties in good health and CMV-seronegative. The sample consisted of PBMCs.

The CDR3 protein is CASRWTGEGSPLHF. CDR3 DNA sequence: TGTGCCAGCAGATGGACAGGGGAGGGTTCACCCCTCCACTTT. The J gene is TRBJ1-6, the V gene TRBV5-5; TRBD1 aligns across 9 bases. This CDR3 comprises 14 residues. Germline lookup yields CDR1 SGHKS and CDR2 YYEKEE (reference sequence). Trimming at V came to 5 bases and at J to 9 bases, leaving 6 bases not matched to a gene.